A selection of T cell receptor beta chains follows, all from one sample in a study of shared clonotypes between healthy human individuals. Measured with immunoSEQ multiplex PCR; TCRdb has only the in-frame clones, and not every one. The sample shows 2 million to 2.5 million clones, just over 90% of them seen only once. The sequencing input was naive CD4+ T cells from PBMCs. These receptors all stem from a man aged 18 to 30 in good health. Some clones in this sample may be carry-over from other donors' samples. The CDR3 runs from the conserved cysteine through the conserved F or W. A D gene is named only where the DNA matches it firmly. Part of the rows lack a size; the others show once, few, many or a class for expanded clones.

TRBJ1-2	.	.	TRBV4-3	CASSQNRETNGYTF	TGCGCCAGCAGCCAGAATCGAGAGACAAATGGCTACACCTTC
TRBJ2-7	.	TRBD2	TRBV6-6	CASSTRTSTYEQYF	TGTGCCAGCAGTACACGGACTAGTACCTACGAGCAGTACTTC
TRBJ2-1	.	TRBD2	TRBV5-1	CASSPSAGSYNEQFF	TGCGCCAGCAGCCCTTCAGCGGGGTCCTACAATGAGCAGTTCTTC
TRBJ1-5	.	.	TRBV15	CATSRVGSSYQPQHF	TGTGCCACCAGCAGAGTGGGATCTTCATATCAGCCCCAGCATTTT
TRBJ2-7	.	.	TRBV9	CASSLAEGPLEQYF	TGTGCCAGCAGCCTCGCAGAAGGGCCCCTCGAGCAGTACTTC
TRBJ2-7	.	.	TRBV4-3	CASSQAFRDLEQYF	TGCGCCAGCAGCCAAGCATTCAGGGATCTCGAGCAGTACTTC
TRBJ2-6	.	.	TRBV4-1	CASSQARGPSGANVLTF	TGCGCCAGCAGCCAAGCCCGGGGGCCCTCTGGGGCCAACGTCCTGACTTTC
TRBJ2-7	.	.	TRBV4-1	CASSRGVVYEQYF	TGCGCCAGCAGTAGGGGGGTTGTCTACGAGCAGTACTTC
TRBJ1-5	.	.	TRBV5-1	CASSLEGDRNQPQHF	TGCGCCAGCAGCTTGGAAGGGGATCGCAATCAGCCCCAGCATTTT
TRBJ1-1	.	TRBD1	TRBV5-6	CASSSGQGAVRNTEAFF	TGTGCCAGCAGCTCCGGACAGGGGGCGGTTAGGAACACTGAAGCTTTCTTT
TRBJ2-3	.	.	TRBV15	CATSRGAAPDTQYF	TGTGCCACCAGCAGAGGGGCTGCACCAGATACGCAGTATTTT
TRBJ2-5	.	TRBD1	TRBV29-1	CSVGTGGKETQYF	TGCAGCGTTGGGACAGGGGGTAAAGAGACCCAGTACTTC
TRBJ2-7	.	.	TRBV5-1	CASSLAQSSYEQYF	TGCGCCAGCAGCTTGGCCCAGAGCTCCTACGAGCAGTACTTC
TRBJ2-6	.	TRBD2	TRBV27	CASSRTSGASGANVLTF	TGTGCCAGCAGCAGGACTAGCGGGGCCTCTGGGGCCAACGTCCTGACTTTC
TRBJ2-2	once	TRBD1	TRBV28	CASSSPLDPGQGWRTSPFELFF	TGTGCCAGCAGTTCACCCTTAGATCCGGGACAGGGGTGGAGGACGAGCCCTTTCGAGCTGTTTTTT
TRBJ2-7	.	.	TRBV6-5	CASSIPSWDEQYF	TGTGCCAGCAGTATTCCCTCTTGGGACGAGCAGTACTTC
TRBJ2-1	.	TRBD1	TRBV6-5	CASSPWDRGGQFF	TGTGCCAGCAGTCCATGGGACAGGGGAGGGCAGTTCTTC
TRBJ1-5	once	.	TRBV28	CASRTRGRPQHF	TGTGCCAGCAGGACAAGGGGAAGGCCCCAGCATTTT
TRBJ2-4	.	.	TRBV5-6	CASSLVIAVNIQYF	TGTGCCAGCAGCTTGGTTATAGCGGTTAACATTCAGTACTTC
TRBJ2-7	.	.	TRBV15	CATSRPGLGEQYF	TGTGCCACCAGCAGACCCGGGCTGGGCGAGCAGTACTTC
TRBJ2-7	.	.	TRBV7-9	CASNSHLVEQYF	TGTGCCAGCAACTCTCACTTGGTCGAGCAGTACTTC
TRBJ1-5	few	.	TRBV18	CASSPRLDQPQHF	TGTGCCAGCTCACCAAGGTTGGACCAGCCCCAGCATTTT
TRBJ1-5	once	.	TRBV27	CASSPLGRGNQPQHF	TGTGCCAGCAGTCCCCTGGGGAGGGGCAATCAGCCCCAGCATTTT
TRBJ2-7	.	TRBD2	TRBV14	CASSLLAGGSEQYF	TGTGCCAGCAGCCTACTAGCGGGAGGCTCCGAGCAGTACTTC
TRBJ2-6	.	TRBD1	TRBV5-8	CASSQDRAGANVLTF	TGTGCCAGCAGCCAAGACAGGGCTGGGGCCAACGTCCTGACTTTC
TRBJ1-2	.	.	TRBV7-9	CASSFLSDSYGYTF	TGTGCCAGCAGCTTCCTCTCGGACAGCTATGGCTACACCTTC
TRBJ1-2	.	.	TRBV28	CASSFLTPYGYTF	TGTGCCAGCAGTTTCTTGACTCCTTATGGCTACACCTTC
TRBJ2-7	.	.	TRBV5-1	CASSLNPGSYEQYF	TGCGCCAGCAGCTTAAATCCAGGGTCCTACGAGCAGTACTTC
TRBJ1-4	.	.	TRBV9	CASSVQTGGKLFF	TGTGCCAGCAGCGTACAAACAGGAGGGAAACTGTTTTTT
TRBJ2-2	.	.	TRBV6-6	CASSSGVVGELFF	TGTGCCAGCAGTTCGGGGGTTGTGGGGGAGCTGTTTTTT
TRBJ1-1	.	.	TRBV2	CASVVNTEAFF	TGTGCCAGCGTCGTGAACACTGAAGCTTTCTTT
TRBJ1-2	.	.	TRBV5-1	CASSLGSGTGYTF	TGCGCCAGCAGCTTGGGATCGGGTACGGGCTACACCTTC
TRBJ2-7	.	.	TRBV30	CAWSAGGTYEQYF	TGTGCCTGGAGTGCCGGAGGCACCTACGAGCAGTACTTC
TRBJ1-1	.	.	TRBV28	CASRTRVNTEAFF	TGTGCCAGCAGGACCAGGGTGAACACTGAAGCTTTCTTT
TRBJ2-2	.	.	TRBV25-1	CASTSWAENTGELFF	TGTGCCAGCACCTCCTGGGCAGAAAACACCGGGGAGCTGTTTTTT
TRBJ2-1	.	TRBD1	TRBV30	CAAGRQGSYNEQFF	TGTGCCGCCGGGAGACAGGGGTCCTACAATGAGCAGTTCTTC
TRBJ2-7	.	.	TRBV4-1	CASTQTHRTYEQYF	TGCGCCAGCACCCAGACCCATAGAACCTACGAGCAGTACTTC
TRBJ2-6	.	.	TRBV7-9	CASSNSGANVLTF	TGTGCCAGCAGTAACTCTGGGGCCAACGTCCTGACTTTC
TRBJ1-4	.	.	TRBV29-1	CSVWDTYLNEKLFF	TGCAGCGTTTGGGACACCTACCTCAATGAAAAACTGTTTTTT
TRBJ1-5	.	.	TRBV27	CASSLVGSQPQHF	TGTGCCAGCAGTTTAGTGGGTTCCCAGCCCCAGCATTTT
TRBJ2-7	.	.	TRBV11-2	CASSLGLLNYEQYF	TGTGCCAGCAGCTTAGGACTCTTGAATTACGAGCAGTACTTC
TRBJ2-5	.	.	TRBV2	CASSLPFGRQETQYF	TGTGCCAGCAGTCTTCCTTTCGGGAGACAAGAGACCCAGTACTTC
TRBJ1-5	once	.	TRBV5-1	CASSLGGGRGPQHF	TGCGCCAGCAGCTTAGGGGGAGGGCGGGGGCCCCAGCATTTT
TRBJ2-2	few	.	TRBV6-1	CASSGYWNTGELFF	TGTGCCAGCAGTGGATACTGGAACACCGGGGAGCTGTTTTTT
TRBJ2-1	.	TRBD2	TRBV5-1	CASSFSSGGSYNEQFF	TGCGCCAGCAGCTTTTCCAGCGGGGGATCCTACAATGAGCAGTTCTTC
TRBJ1-1	.	.	TRBV14	CASSRGGGRTKAFF	TGTGCCAGCAGCCGGGGAGGGGGACGGACTAAAGCTTTCTTT
TRBJ2-3	.	.	TRBV10-1	CASSVDGGGNTQYF	TGCGCCAGCAGTGTAGATGGGGGCGGAAATACGCAGTATTTT
TRBJ2-5	.	.	TRBV19	CASSPGRETQYF	TGTGCCAGTTCCCCGGGCCGGGAGACCCAGTACTTC